These 3 T cell receptor beta chains originate from one sample sequenced in a study of T-cell reconstitution after alpha-beta-depleted transplantation in children. Unique molecular identifiers were incorporated when the TCRbeta library was constructed. TCRdb fed the PCR reads into MiXCR, producing one record per CDR3 protein. Among 550,000 to 800,000 distinct CDR3 sequences listed, about an eighth were seen once. The sequenced sample was PBMCs, obtained before TCRalphabeta/CD19-depleted stem cell transplant. These receptors were collected from a girl aged 2-10 years with congenital amegakaryocytic thrombocytopenia, due to receive a stem cell transplant.

This clonotype was counted between two and nine times. The rearrangement joins TRBV28 to TRBJ2-7; TRBD1 might be the D (5 bases). Trimming removed 5 bases at V and 3 bases at J, with 14 bases between. The CDR3 contains 14 residues. Germline V gene lookup returns CDR1 MDHEN and CDR2 SYDVKM. CDR3 in DNA: TGTGCCAGCAGTGATTCGACAGTGGGCTACGAGCAGTACTTC. It translates to CASSDSTVGYEQYF. The variable domain in full, completed from reference TRBV28 and TRBJ2-7, reads DVKVTQSSRYLVKRTGEKVFLECVQDMDHENMFWYRQDPGLGLRLIYFSYDVKMKEKGDIPEGYSVSREKKERFSLILESASTNQTSMYLCASSDSTVGYEQYFGPGTRLTVT.

J is TRBJ2-4 and V is TRBV29-1; D call uncertain. Germline V gene sequence: CDR1 SQVTM, CDR2 ANQGSEA. Trimming removed 3 bases from V and 0 bases from J, with 6 bases in between. The CDR3 totals 13 residues. The CDR3 protein is CSVEFRAKNIQYF. As DNA, the CDR3 is TGCAGCGTTGAGTTTCGAGCCAAAAACATTCAGTACTTC.

CDR3 sequence: CASSLLHNSYNEQFF. The DNA for the CDR3 is TGCGCCAGCAGCTTGCTACACAATTCCTACAATGAGCAGTTCTTC. The rearrangement uses TRBV5-1 and TRBJ2-1; D is uncertain. Trimming took 1 base from V and 1 from J, leaving 9 bases between them. The germline V gene encodes CDR1 SGHRS and CDR2 YFSETQ. The CDR3 extends over 15 amino acids.